The 23 T cell receptor beta chains given below trace back to one sample, sequenced in a study of T cell responses to AZD1222 COVID-19 vaccine. TCRdb keeps only in-frame clones here, not all; method: immunoSEQ multiplex PCR. The repertoire holds fewer than 85,000 clones, with about 91% as singletons. The sequencing here drew on peripheral blood, taken on day 0 of AZD1222 vaccination. The receptor source for this set is an adult in good health.

This rearrangement joins TRBV4-3 to TRBJ1-2, with D perhaps matching TRBD1 (5 bases). This CDR3 spans 15 amino acids. V was clipped by 0 bases and J by 5 bases, with 13 bases between them. Germline CDR1 and CDR2: LGHNA and YSLEER. The CDR3 is CASSQDGWGNYGYTF. The DNA of the CDR3 is TGCGCCAGCAGCCAAGATGGGTGGGGGAATTATGGCTACACCTTC.

The chain couples TRBV27 to TRBJ1-2, with 9 bases aligning to TRBD1. Germline lookup yields CDR1 MNHEY and CDR2 SMNVEV (reference sequence). V shed 6 bases and J 7 bases; nucleotides not matched to a gene: 6. This CDR3 spans 13 amino acids. The CDR3 spells CASSPTGGGGYTF. The CDR3 region has the DNA TGTGCCAGCAGCCCGACAGGGGGAGGTGGCTACACCTTC.

This clone was observed a single time. J is TRBJ1-3 and V is TRBV15; D remains unclear. This CDR3 region has 14 residues. CDR1 LNHNV and CDR2 YYDKDF come from the germline V gene (reference sequence). The germline V and J ends were trimmed by 6 bases and 0 bases, with 9 bases remaining between them. The CDR3 sequence is CATRSGYSGNTIYF. Here the CDR3 DNA reads TGTGCCACCAGGAGCGGTTACTCTGGAAACACCATATATTTT.

The V gene is TRBV27, the J gene TRBJ1-4, with D hard to call. V gave up 6 bases and J gave up 0 bases, with 8 bases separating them. CDR3 length: 14 amino acids. Germline CDR1 and CDR2: MNHEY and SMNVEV (reference sequence). The CDR3 bases are TGTGCCAGCAGGAGGACGGCAACTAATGAAAAACTGTTTTTT. Translating it yields CASRRTATNEKLFF.

This chain connects TRBV6-1 to TRBJ1-3, with a weak D call TRBD1 (5 bases). The germline CDR1 and CDR2 sequences are MNHNS and SASEGT. V lost 0 bases and J 3 bases, leaving 9 bases between the germline ends. The CDR3 contains 15 residues. The CDR3 reads CASSEASGGGNTIYF. CDR3 coding DNA: TGTGCCAGCAGTGAAGCGTCCGGGGGTGGAAACACCATATATTTT.

This chain connects TRBV27 to TRBJ2-5; D is perhaps TRBD2 (6 bases). The CDR3 spans 15 residues. Trimming shortened V by 8 bases and J by 4 bases, and 20 bases separated the two germline ends. Germline CDR1 MNHEY, CDR2 SMNVEV (reference sequence). The CDR3 spells CASSPRAPGGETQYF. In nucleotides, the CDR3 is TGTGCCAGCTCCCCCCGGGCTCCCGGGGGAGAGACCCAGTACTTC.

This sequence joins TRBV15 and TRBJ2-7; 10 positions agree with TRBD2. V dropped 1 base and J dropped 6; count of bases not matched to a gene: 9. Germline V CDR1 and CDR2: LNHNV, YYDKDF (reference sequence). The CDR3 loop spans 16 amino acids. CDR3 sequence reads: CATSRVSRLAGVEQYF. In DNA form, the CDR3 reads TGTGCCACCAGCAGAGTTTCCCGGCTAGCGGGAGTCGAGCAGTACTTC.

This clone was observed a few times. The rearrangement joins TRBV28 to TRBJ1-4; the D gene is possibly TRBD1 (5 bases). V was trimmed by 6 bases and J by 6 bases, leaving 20 bases between them. This CDR3 has 16 residues. Germline V gene sequence: CDR1 MDHEN, CDR2 SYDVKM. In DNA form, the CDR3 reads TGTGCCAGCAGCCTAGAGGGCCAGGGTTCTGATGAAAAACTGTTTTTT. Translated: CASSLEGQGSDEKLFF.

This clone was detected only a few times. This chain joins TRBV6-4 and TRBJ2-6; D call uncertain. The V end lost 2 bases, the J end lost 2 bases, and 7 bases lay between the germline ends. There are 15 residues in the CDR3. Germline V lookup: CDR1 MRHNA, CDR2 SNTAGT. CDR3 residues: CASSDTITGANVLTF. The CDR3 bases are TGTGCCAGCAGTGACACAATAACTGGGGCCAACGTCCTGACTTTC.

The sample holds a few counts of this clone. The chain joins TRBV6-1 to TRBJ2-4; D may be TRBD1 (6 bases). V dropped 3 bases and J dropped 7 bases, with 10 bases sitting between them. The CDR3 spans 13 residues. Germline CDR1 MNHNS, CDR2 SASEGT. This CDR3 reads CASSESDRNIQYF. The CDR3 region has the DNA TGTGCCAGCAGTGAGAGTGACAGGAACATTCAGTACTTC.

This chain connects TRBV9 to TRBJ2-6; 7 bases fit TRBD1. The CDR3 loop spans 16 amino acids. Germline-derived CDR1 and CDR2 are SGDLS and YYNGEE. J lost 2 bases, V lost 3 bases, and 5 bases had no gene match. The CDR3 reads CASSGYGTAGANVLTF. The DNA for the CDR3 is TGTGCCAGCAGCGGATACGGGACAGCTGGGGCCAACGTCCTGACTTTC.

This clone was seen just once. This chain connects TRBV6-5 to TRBJ2-7; possibly TRBD2 for D (5 bases). The V and J ends lost 0 bases and 0 bases respectively, with 12 bases between them. In germline, CDR1 is MNHEY, CDR2 SVGAGI. The CDR3 runs 16 residues. The CDR3 here is CASSYSWVGSSYEQYF. The DNA of the CDR3 is TGTGCCAGCAGTTACTCGTGGGTAGGGAGCTCCTACGAGCAGTACTTC.

V is TRBV5-1 and J is TRBJ2-7; 7 bases line up with TRBD1. The CDR3 has 14 amino acids. Germline lookup yields CDR1 SGHRS and CDR2 YFSETQ. With V trimmed by 3 bases and J by 3 bases, 6 bases remained unmatched. CDR3 bases: TGCGCCAGCAGCTGGACCTCAGGGGGCTACGAGCAGTACTTC. It yields the protein CASSWTSGGYEQYF.

The J gene is TRBJ1-2, the V gene TRBV6-5; weak D call: TRBD1 (6 bases). Deletions cut 7 bases from V and 8 bases from J, with 23 bases between. Germline V gene data show CDR1 as MNHEY and CDR2 as SVGAGI. CDR3 length equals 15 residues. For the CDR3, the DNA is TGTGCCAGCACCCGCCCTGCCACAGGGATAGGGGGCTACACCTTC. Translated: CASTRPATGIGGYTF.

The chain is built from TRBV18 and TRBJ1-2, with TRBD1 matching over 7 bases. Germline CDR1 and CDR2: KGHSH and LQKENI. This CDR3 contains 15 residues. J gave up 7 bases and V 3 bases, and 11 bases lay outside the gene matches. The CDR3 bases are TGTGCCAGCTCACCGGGGCCCGTGGACAGGTCTGGCTACACCTTC. Residues: CASSPGPVDRSGYTF.

This sequence joins TRBV5-1 and TRBJ1-2; D may be TRBD1 (6 bases). The germline V gene has CDR1 SGHRS and CDR2 YFSETQ. The CDR3 has 17 amino acids. Trimming left V 4 bases short and J 6 bases short, with 25 bases between. CDR3 residues: CASSTTTGMIGGDGYTF. CDR3 bases: TGCGCCAGCAGCACGACGACAGGCATGATAGGGGGAGATGGCTACACCTTC.

The chain has TRBV11-3 and TRBJ2-7, with a possible D match to TRBD1 (6 bases). Germline CDR1 is SGHNT and CDR2 is YENEEA. CDR3 length: 14 residues. Between the trimmed V and J ends, which lost 1 base and 5 bases, there was a span of 12 bases. The CDR3 reads CASSLGVRGDEQYF. CDR3 in DNA: TGTGCCAGCAGCTTAGGAGTCAGGGGTGACGAGCAGTACTTC.

The DNA for the CDR3 is TGTGCCAGCAGTGAACATCCAGTCGCTAACTATGGCTACACCTTC. Translating it yields CASSEHPVANYGYTF. The chain joins TRBV2 to TRBJ1-2; no firm D call. Germline V lookup: CDR1 SNHLY, CDR2 FYNNEI. CDR3 length: 15 amino acids. V lost 2 bases and J 0 bases, leaving 10 bases between the germline ends. Complete variable domain (other parts from reference TRBV2 and TRBJ1-2): EPEVTQTPSHQVTQMGQEVILRCVPISNHLYFYWYRQILGQKVEFLVSFYNNEISEKSEIFDDQFSVERPDGSNFTLKIRSTKLEDSAMYFCASSEHPVANYGYTFGSGTRLTVV.

This sequence joins TRBV9 and TRBJ2-3; D is ambiguous. The germline V and J ends were trimmed by 0 bases and 3 bases, with 11 bases remaining between them. Germline V gives CDR1 SGDLS, CDR2 YYNGEE. The CDR3 is made up of 15 amino acids. CDR3 in DNA: TGTGCCAGCAGCGTAGATAGTAGTACTACAGATACGCAGTATTTT. Protein product: CASSVDSSTTDTQYF.

The J gene is TRBJ2-7, the V gene TRBV30; D might be TRBD1 or TRBD2, each matching 5 bases. V lost 3 bases, J lost 3 bases, and 12 bases lay in between. From germline, CDR1 is GTSNPN and CDR2 SVGIG (reference sequence). The CDR3 spans 13 residues. DNA of the CDR3: TGTGCCTGGAGCGGGGACGGGTACTACGAGCAGTACTTC. Its protein is CAWSGDGYYEQYF.

The chain combines TRBV4-1 with TRBJ1-1, with 8 bases matching TRBD1. Germline lookup yields CDR1 MGHRA and CDR2 YSYEKL. Losses at the gene ends were 4 bases for V and 3 bases for J; bases not matched to a gene: 7. The CDR3 consists of 15 residues. The CDR3 loop reads CASSLGGGQDTEAFF. The DNA for the CDR3 is TGCGCCAGCAGCCTCGGGGGGGGACAGGACACTGAAGCTTTCTTT.

The V and J genes are TRBV4-3 and TRBJ2-1; TRBD2 matches at 9 bases. The germline V gene encodes CDR1 LGHNA and CDR2 YSLEER. The ends lost 1 base at V and 3 bases at J; junction bases unmatched: 7. This CDR3 region has 17 residues. CDR3 protein: CASSQVGSGGFYNEQFF. DNA of the CDR3: TGCGCCAGCAGCCAAGTTGGTAGCGGGGGTTTCTACAATGAGCAGTTCTTC.

V and J are TRBV5-5 and TRBJ2-7, with D perhaps matching TRBD2 (6 bases). The V end was cut by 5 bases, the J end by 0 bases, with 21 bases between. The CDR3 runs to 17 residues. Germline assignment: CDR1 SGHKS and CDR2 YYEKEE (reference sequence). CDR3 residues: CASSYALSGLSSYEQYF. The CDR3, as DNA: TGTGCCAGCAGTTATGCCCTTAGCGGATTGAGCTCCTACGAGCAGTACTTC.